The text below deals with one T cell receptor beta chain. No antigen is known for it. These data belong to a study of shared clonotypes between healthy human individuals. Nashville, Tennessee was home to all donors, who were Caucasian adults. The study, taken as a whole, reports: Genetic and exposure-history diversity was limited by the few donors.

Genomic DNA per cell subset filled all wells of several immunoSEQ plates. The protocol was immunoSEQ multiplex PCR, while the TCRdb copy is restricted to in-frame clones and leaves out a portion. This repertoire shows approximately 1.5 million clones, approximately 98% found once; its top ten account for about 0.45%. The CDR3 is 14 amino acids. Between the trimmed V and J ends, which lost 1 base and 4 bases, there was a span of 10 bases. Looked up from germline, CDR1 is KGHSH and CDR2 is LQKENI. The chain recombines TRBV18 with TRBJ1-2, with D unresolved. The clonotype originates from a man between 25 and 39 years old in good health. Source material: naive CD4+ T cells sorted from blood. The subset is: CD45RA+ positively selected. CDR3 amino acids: CASSPRREAYGYTF. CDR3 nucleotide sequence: TGTGCCAGCTCACCACGTCGGGAGGCCTATGGCTACACCTTC.